This T cell receptor beta chain was captured in a study of PD-1 blockade in mismatch repair-deficient tumors. The data were produced by immunoSEQ multiplex PCR, yet TCRdb's version contains in-frame clones alone and is incomplete. The data contain about 79,000 clones, roughly 80% of them singletons. Unmatched junction bases numbered 6, after V lost 2 bases and J lost 6 bases. CDR1 is MDHEN and CDR2 is SYDVKM in the germline V gene. The CDR3 loop spans 15 amino acids. This sequence originates from an adult with mismatch repair-deficient cancer. The material was peripheral blood, obtained 44 weeks after starting pembrolizumab. The chain links TRBV28 to TRBJ2-1, with TRBD2 identical over 8 bases. The CDR3 region has the DNA TGTGCCAGCAGTTTAGGAGGACTAGCCGGCAATGAGCAGTTCTTC. It encodes CASSLGGLAGNEQFF.